This TCR beta chain stems from a study of T cell responses to AZD1222 COVID-19 vaccine. Notes on the study in general: Spike regions recognized by vaccine-associated CD4 TCRs spanned the protein, led by 160-218 and 743-854.

Concerning this clone: Its target is not known.

The data were produced by immunoSEQ multiplex PCR, yet TCRdb's version contains in-frame clones alone and is incomplete. Counted here are 150,000 to 180,000 clones, 85% to 90% occurring once; the ten biggest clones make up approximately 9%. V was pared by 2 bases and J by 6 bases, with 11 bases between. The length of the CDR3 is 14 residues. Germline lookup yields CDR1 SGHTA and CDR2 FQGNSA. This sequence was found in an adult who received the AZD1222 COVID-19 vaccine. The rearrangement links TRBV7-2 to TRBJ2-1; D is ambiguous. The sample was peripheral blood, taken 28 days after the second AZD1222 dose. CDR3 in amino acids: CASSLFRRANEQFF. In DNA form, the CDR3 reads TGTGCCAGCAGCTTATTCAGGCGAGCCAATGAGCAGTTCTTC.